The rows below give T cell receptor beta chains drawn from one sample of a study of breast tumors, draining lymph nodes, adjacent tissues. TCRdb analysed the multiplex PCR reads with MiXCR anew, one entry per CDR3 protein. The table has fewer than 250,000 distinct CDR3 sequences, less than 40% seen once. The specimen sequenced was axillary lymph node tissue. All receptors derive from a female donor with breast cancer. Some clones in this sample may be carry-over from other donors' samples. The CDR3 runs from the conserved cysteine through the conserved F or W. D genes are given only for firm matches. Size tells how often a clone was seen (once, few, many) or the class of an expanded clone, and some rows leave it out.

j_call: TRBJ2-5
v_call: TRBV9
d_call: NA
clone_size: NA
cdr3_aa: CASSVGTTGTDTPYF
cdr3_nt: TGTGCCAGCAGCGTAGGTACTACCGGCACAGATACGCCGTACTTC

j_call: TRBJ2-5
v_call: TRBV5-1
d_call: TRBD2
clone_size: many
cdr3_aa: CASSLELAGETQYF
cdr3_nt: TGCGCCAGCAGCTTGGAGCTAGCGGGAGAGACCCAGTACTTC

j_call: TRBJ2-2
v_call: TRBV11-2
d_call: NA
clone_size: many
cdr3_aa: CASSLLSREPGELFF
cdr3_nt: TGTGCCAGCAGCTTACTGTCCCGGGAACCCGGGGAGCTGTTTTTT

j_call: TRBJ1-2
v_call: TRBV19
d_call: NA
clone_size: many
cdr3_aa: CASSISVGAGYTF
cdr3_nt: TGTGCCAGTAGTATCAGCGTGGGGGCTGGCTACACCTTC

j_call: TRBJ2-2
v_call: TRBV6-5
d_call: TRBD2
clone_size: few
cdr3_aa: CVSSHASSGWEWNTGELFF
cdr3_nt: TGTGTCAGCAGTCACGCGTCTAGCGGATGGGAATGGAACACCGGGGAGCTGTTTTTT

j_call: TRBJ2-1
v_call: TRBV3-1
d_call: NA
clone_size: NA
cdr3_aa: CASSQDRYNEQFF
cdr3_nt: TGTGCCAGCAGCCAAGATAGGTACAATGAGCAGTTCTTC

j_call: TRBJ1-4
v_call: TRBV27
d_call: NA
clone_size: many
cdr3_aa: CASSLSWQGNEKLFF
cdr3_nt: TGTGCCAGCAGTTTATCATGGCAGGGTAATGAAAAACTGTTTTTT

j_call: TRBJ1-5
v_call: TRBV7-2
d_call: NA
clone_size: many
cdr3_aa: CASSLTNNQPQHF
cdr3_nt: TGTGCCAGCAGCTTGACGAACAATCAGCCCCAGCATTTT

j_call: TRBJ1-4
v_call: TRBV19
d_call: NA
clone_size: many
cdr3_aa: CASSIGAGSLEGEKLFF
cdr3_nt: TGTGCCAGTAGTATTGGGGCGGGGAGCCTCGAAGGGGAAAAACTGTTTTTT

j_call: TRBJ2-1
v_call: TRBV5-1
d_call: TRBD2
clone_size: many
cdr3_aa: CASSLRGVSGYNEQFF
cdr3_nt: TGCGCCAGCAGCTTGCGGGGGGTCTCGGGCTACAATGAGCAGTTCTTC

j_call: TRBJ2-1
v_call: TRBV7-9
d_call: TRBD1
clone_size: many
cdr3_aa: CASSGGQGVDNEQFF
cdr3_nt: TGTGCCAGCAGCGGCGGACAGGGAGTTGACAATGAGCAGTTCTTC